This entry lists 2 T cell receptor beta chains sequenced from one sample in a study of vaccination and CD4 T cells after COVID-19. These receptors are not linked to any known antigen. The study sequenced cultured CD4+ T cell DNA using the Oncomine TCR Beta short-read assay. TCRdb redid the calling of the PCR reads with MiXCR, one entry per CDR3 protein. The sample records over 12,000 distinct CDR3 sequences, roughly 61% being singletons. Treatment specified: roughly nine-day PBMC culture with coronavirus spike peptide pools or control peptides (ViraFEST assay). The sample comprised CD4+ T cells from blood, cultured in vitro. The receptors come from a human donor who had recovered from COVID-19.

The rearrangement joins TRBV29-1 to TRBJ2-7; 9 bases fit TRBD1. Germline CDR1 reads SQVTM; CDR2 reads ANQGSEA. V lost 4 bases, J lost 6 bases, and 7 bases stayed unmatched. The CDR3 extends over 13 amino acids. The CDR3 loop is CSVVGTGKGEQYF. In DNA form, the CDR3 reads TGCAGCGTTGTCGGGACAGGGAAAGGCGAGCAGTACTTC.

V and J are TRBV19 and TRBJ1-5, with a weak D call TRBD1 (5 bases). Germline assignment: CDR1 LNHDA and CDR2 SQIVND (reference sequence). The length of the CDR3 is 15 residues. Trimming left V 4 bases short and J 2 bases short, with 12 bases between. The CDR3 bases are TGTGCCAGTAGTACGATGAGGGGAGGCAATCAGCCCCAGCATTTT. It encodes CASSTMRGGNQPQHF.